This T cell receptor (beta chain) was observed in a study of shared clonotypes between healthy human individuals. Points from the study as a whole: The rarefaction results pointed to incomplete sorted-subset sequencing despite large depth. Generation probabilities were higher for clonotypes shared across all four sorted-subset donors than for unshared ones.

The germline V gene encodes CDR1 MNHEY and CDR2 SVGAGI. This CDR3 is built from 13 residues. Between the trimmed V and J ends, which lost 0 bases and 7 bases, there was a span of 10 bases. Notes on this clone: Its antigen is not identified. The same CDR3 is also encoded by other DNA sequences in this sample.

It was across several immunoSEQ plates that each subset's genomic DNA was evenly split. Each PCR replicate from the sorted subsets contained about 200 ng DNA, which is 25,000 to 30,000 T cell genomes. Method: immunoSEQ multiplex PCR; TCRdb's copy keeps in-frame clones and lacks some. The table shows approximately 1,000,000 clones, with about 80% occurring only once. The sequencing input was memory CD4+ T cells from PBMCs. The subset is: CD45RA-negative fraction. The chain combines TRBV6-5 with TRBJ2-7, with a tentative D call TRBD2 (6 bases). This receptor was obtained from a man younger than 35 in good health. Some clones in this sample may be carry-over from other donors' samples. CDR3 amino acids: CASSYSGLREQYF. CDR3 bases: TGTGCCAGCAGTTACTCGGGACTTCGAGAGCAGTACTTC.